Sequencing of this T cell receptor (beta chain) was carried out in a study of CD8 T cells in Susac syndrome. Isolation of CD8+ and CD4+ T cells was performed negatively, whereas enrichment of TEMRA cells was done by FACS. V trimming: 4 bases; J trimming: 3 bases; junction bases outside the gene matches: 8. Germline V gene lookup returns CDR1 LGHDT and CDR2 YNNKEL (reference sequence). CDR3 length: 18 residues. Reverse transcription of roughly 0.5 to 1 ug RNA used random hexamers. Coverage of TCR beta CDR3 amplification by immunoSEQ multiplex PCR extended to 54 Vbeta and 13 Jbeta. TCRdb ran MiXCR on the immunoSEQ multiplex PCR reads and lists one entry per CDR3 protein. The sample lists fewer than 60,000 distinct CDR3 sequences, around 95% occurring once.

The origin of this receptor is a human donor with Susac syndrome. The sample was CD8+ T cells from PBMCs. J is TRBJ2-1 and V is TRBV3-1; TRBD2 matches at 14 bases. The CDR3 loop is CASSLGTSGGFIYNEQFF. The CDR3 coding sequence is TGTGCCAGCAGCCTCGGGACTAGCGGGGGTTTTATCTACAATGAGCAGTTCTTC.